Presented here are 3 T cell receptor beta chains from one specimen sequenced in a study of T cell repertoires in cytomegalovirus infection. TCRdb reprocessed the reads via MiXCR and lists one record per CDR3 protein. The repertoire includes 250,000 or so distinct CDR3 sequences, over 15% of them detected once, and roughly half sits in the top ten. The material sequenced was CD8+ T cells from PBMCs. These receptor sequences come from a human donor in good health (CMV status not recorded). Some clones in this sample may be carry-over from other donors' samples.

The chain combines TRBV12-3 or TRBV12-4 with TRBJ2-1; 12 positions match TRBD2. This CDR3 has 17 residues. V lost 3 bases, J lost 9 bases, and 12 bases stayed unmatched. The chain's CDR3 is CASSFALAGGAVAEQFF. CDR3 sequence (DNA): TGTGCCAGCAGTTTTGCCCTAGCGGGGGGGGCCGTAGCTGAGCAGTTCTTC.

The gene calls are TRBV7-6 and TRBJ2-7; perhaps TRBD1 as D (6 bases). Germline values: CDR1 SGHVS, CDR2 FNYEAQ. Deletions cut 0 bases from V and 6 bases from J, with 12 bases between. The CDR3 contains 14 residues. CDR3 sequence: CASSLAEDSPEQYF. The CDR3 nucleotides are TGTGCCAGCAGCTTAGCGGAGGACAGTCCCGAGCAGTACTTC.

This chain joins TRBV11-2 and TRBJ2-1; D remains ambiguous. V was cut by 2 bases and J by 0 bases, with 14 bases left in between. Germline V gene data show CDR1 as SGHAT and CDR2 as FQNNGV. This CDR3 contains 17 residues. CDR3 DNA: TGTGCCAGCAGCTTAAGTGCGACTGTAAGCTCCTACAATGAGCAGTTCTTC. It codes for CASSLSATVSSYNEQFF.